Described below is a single TCR beta chain sequence and its context. The data derive from a study of metastatic and nonmetastatic thyroid tumors. TCRdb reanalyzed the PCR reads with MiXCR. The table shows several thousand clones, with around 15% occurring only once. Germline V gene data show CDR1 as MNHNS and CDR2 as SASEGT. Germline trimming cut 5 bases from V and 4 bases from J; bases unmatched to any gene: 5. This CDR3 has 13 residues. No patient received treatment before thyroid surgery. The origin of this receptor is a female donor with papillary thyroid cancer or a benign thyroid nodule (not recorded which). Some clones in this sample may be carry-over from other donors' samples. The rearrangement joins TRBV6-1 to TRBJ2-7; 7 positions match TRBD1. Sequenced sample: blood. CDR3 DNA: TGTGCCAGCAGTAGGGACAGAGGTTACGAGCAGTACTTC. Its translation is CASSRDRGYEQYF.